These 9 T cell receptor beta chains came from one sample sequenced in a study of T-cell memory formation after mild COVID-19. TCRdb itself ran the 5' RACE reads through MiXCR, one entry per CDR3 protein. The sample consists of 290,000 or so distinct CDR3 sequences, approximately 19% of them appearing once. Sequencing was carried out using PBMCs or a T cell subset sorted from them (not recorded which). The receptors here all came from a man aged 18 to 29 who had mild COVID-19 (a few samples of this study predate the infection). Cell type and time point are not known.

CDR3 nucleotides: TGTGCCAGCAGCCGCGGACAGCCGGAGTATATTCAGTACTTC. Protein sequence: CASSRGQPEYIQYF. This chain connects TRBV9 to TRBJ2-4, with D maybe TRBD1 (6 bases). CDR1 SGDLS and CDR2 YYNGEE come from the germline V gene. V was cut by 4 bases and J by 10 bases, with 18 bases left in between. This CDR3 is 14 amino acids long.

This clonotype was counted a few times. This chain joins TRBV14 and TRBJ2-1; possibly TRBD2 for D (5 bases). Germline V CDR1 and CDR2: SGHDN, FVKESK. Trimming cost V 4 bases and J 9 bases, with 13 bases left between them. The CDR3 is made up of 13 amino acids. The CDR3 spells CASSRLLVGEQFF. DNA of the CDR3: TGTGCCAGCAGCCGCTTACTAGTTGGTGAGCAGTTCTTC.

The chain is built from TRBV7-9 and TRBJ2-4, with 8 positions matching TRBD2. The CDR3 runs 15 residues. V shed 2 bases and J 9 bases; nucleotides not matched to a gene: 9. Germline V gene lookup returns CDR1 SEHNR and CDR2 FQNEAQ (reference sequence). As DNA, the CDR3 is TGTGCCAGCAGCTTAAATGGGACTAGTCTAACCATTCAGTACTTC. It encodes CASSLNGTSLTIQYF.

The V gene is TRBV6-1, the J gene TRBJ2-1; D might be TRBD1 (5 bases). Germline V gives CDR1 MNHNS, CDR2 SASEGT. Trimming left V 6 bases short and J 2 bases short, with 8 bases between. CDR3 size: 13 residues. CDR3 nucleotide sequence: TGTGCCAGCAGGGACAAGACCTACAATGAGCAGTTCTTC. It codes for CASRDKTYNEQFF.

In its sample, this clonotype was seen a few times. The chain combines TRBV7-2 with TRBJ2-5, with 7 bases lining up with TRBD2. After removal of 8 bases from V and 2 bases from J, the junction contained 5 bases not matched to a gene. The CDR3 loop spans 13 amino acids. Per germline, CDR1 SGHTA and CDR2 FQGNSA. CDR3 residues: CASGGGTQETQYF. CDR3 DNA: TGTGCCAGCGGGGGGGGAACTCAAGAGACCCAGTACTTC. The full variable domain, rest sourced from reference TRBV7-2 and TRBJ2-5, is GAGVSQSPSNKVTEKGKDVELRCDPISGHTALYWYRQSLGQGLEFLIYFQGNSAPDKSGLPSDRFSAERTGGSVSTLTIQRTQQEDSAVYLCASGGGTQETQYFGPGTRLLVL.

This clonotype was seen only a few times. The junction and the germline gene differ at one end; a read error may be behind it. V gene TRBV28 combines with J gene TRBJ1-2, with D possibly being TRBD1 (5 bases). Per germline, CDR1 MDHEN and CDR2 SYDVKM. The CDR3 contains 18 residues. Here the CDR3 reads CAGSLTKNPGPGRASYTF. CDR3 DNA sequence: TGTGCCGGCAGTCTCACCAAAAATCCGGGACCCGGCCGCGCTTCCTACACCTTC.

This clonotype appeared a few times. The gene calls are TRBV25-1 and TRBJ2-4; 7 nucleotides line up with TRBD1. The CDR3 totals 15 residues. With V trimmed by 3 bases and J by 0 bases, 2 bases remained unmatched. In germline, CDR1 is MGHDK, CDR2 SYGVNS. CDR3 region: CASSETGIAKNIQYF. The CDR3 region has the DNA TGTGCCAGCAGTGAGACAGGGATAGCCAAAAACATTCAGTACTTC.

In this sample, this clonotype turned up many times. This chain uses TRBV4-1 with TRBJ1-4; D is uncertain. Deletions cut 4 bases from V and 12 bases from J, with 18 bases between. CDR1 and CDR2 (germline): MGHRA, YSYEKL. CDR3 length: 14 amino acids. CDR3 sequence: CASSPVDGEWELFF. The CDR3 DNA reads as TGCGCCAGCAGCCCCGTGGACGGCGAATGGGAACTGTTTTTT.

CDR3 bases: TGTGCCAGCCAAGAGGGACAGGGACCCGGGGAGCTGTTTTTT. Translation: CASQEGQGPGELFF. This chain links TRBV12-3 or TRBV12-4 with TRBJ2-2, with TRBD1 matching over 9 bases. This CDR3 is built from 14 residues. V lost 8 bases and J lost 6; bases outside the gene matches: 7.